Each of the 14 T cell receptor beta chains below was sequenced from the same sample in a study of T cells in localized non-small cell lung cancer (dated by TCRdb to about 2020). Libraries were made using the immunoSEQ multiplex PCR assay. Sourced from immuneACCESS, this table was stored by TCRdb with only in-frame sequences that have V and J called. A share of the clones is absent; for the studies checked, an unresolved V gene accounts for under half, and the remainder has no known explanation. This sample has 750 to 850 clones in its table, and nearly 20% of those were observed once. The ten largest clones represent around 28% of the sample. The source material was normal lung tissue next to the tumor, sampled before any cancer treatment. These receptors were taken from an older female donor with stage I lung adenocarcinoma.

The CDR3: CASSPPGTSGSNEQFF. As DNA, the CDR3 is TGTGCCAGCAGTCCCCCCGGGACTAGCGGGAGCAATGAGCAGTTCTTC. The V call is TRBV6-8, the J call TRBJ2-1, with 14 bases aligning to TRBD2. The CDR3 is 16 amino acids. The V and J ends lost 5 bases and 6 bases, in that order; junction bases with no gene match: 6. Germline CDR1 is MNHGY and CDR2 is SAAAGT.

This clone was detected only a few times. J is TRBJ1-1 and V is TRBV19; perhaps TRBD1 as D (6 bases). Trimming removed 6 bases from V and 4 bases from J, with 15 bases in between. From germline, CDR1 is LNHDA and CDR2 SQIVND (reference sequence). This CDR3 has 14 amino acids. For the CDR3, the DNA is TGTGCCAGTAGACTACAGGGAAGGGGCACTGAAGCTTTCTTT. Its protein product is CASRLQGRGTEAFF.

This clone was found a few times. This chain uses TRBV30 with TRBJ2-3; D call uncertain. Germline V gives CDR1 GTSNPN, CDR2 SVGIG (reference sequence). The CDR3 runs 11 residues. Trimming took off 3 bases at V and 6 bases at J, with 7 bases between the two ends. In DNA form, the CDR3 reads TGTGCCTGGAGAGAGGTTGATACGCAGTATTTT. It codes for CAWREVDTQYF.

This clone is medium-sized. The chain joins TRBV11-3 to TRBJ2-7, with TRBD2 matching 9 bases. This CDR3 comprises 15 residues. Germline-derived CDR1 and CDR2 are SGHNT and YENEEA. The V segment lost 6 bases and the J segment 4 bases; nucleotides outside the gene matches: 10. The CDR3 sequence: CASRLTSGETYEQYV. CDR3 in DNA: TGTGCCAGCAGGCTGACTAGCGGAGAAACTTACGAGCAGTACGTC.

A few counts support this clone. The V and J genes are TRBV6-8 and TRBJ1-2, with 8 bases lining up with TRBD1. The CDR3 is made up of 18 amino acids. CDR1 MNHGY and CDR2 SAAAGT come from the germline V gene. J lost 0 bases, V lost 6 bases, and 15 bases had no gene match. The CDR3 bases are TGTGCCAGCAGAGCAGGGGGCGGGTTGACTAGAGCTAACTATGGCTACACCTTC. Translating it yields CASRAGGGLTRANYGYTF.

This clone is classed as large. The chain couples TRBV9 to TRBJ1-1, with 9 bases aligning to TRBD1. This CDR3 is 16 amino acids long. The ends lost 3 bases at V and 3 bases at J; junction bases unmatched: 9. Germline V gene data show CDR1 as SGDLS and CDR2 as YYNGEE. DNA for the CDR3: TGTGCCAGCAGCGCGTCCGGGACAGGGAGAGACACTGAAGCTTTCTTT. It codes for CASSASGTGRDTEAFF.

This clone is judged medium-sized. V and J are TRBV11-3 and TRBJ2-5; TRBD1 matches at 10 bases. Trimming took 0 bases from V and 5 from J; bases not matched to a gene: 9. The CDR3 totals 17 residues. Germline loops: CDR1 SGHNT, CDR2 YENEEA. CDR3 nucleotide sequence: TGTGCCAGCAGCTTAGATGGGACAGGGGCACTAGGGGAGACCCAGTACTTC. Protein sequence: CASSLDGTGALGETQYF.

This chain links TRBV11-3 with TRBJ2-7; D call uncertain. The germline CDR1 and CDR2 sequences are SGHNT and YENEEA. V was pared by 0 bases and J by 3 bases, with 12 bases between. The CDR3 has 15 amino acids. In DNA, the CDR3 is TGTGCCAGCAGCTTAGATACACACACCTTCTACGAGCAGTACTTC. It yields the protein CASSLDTHTFYEQYF.

This clone was observed a handful of times. V is TRBV19 and J is TRBJ2-1; TRBD2 matches at 9 bases. Unmatched junction bases numbered 7, after V lost 0 bases and J lost 4 bases. CDR3 length: 17 residues. Per germline, CDR1 LNHDA and CDR2 SQIVND (reference sequence). The DNA for the CDR3 is TGTGCCAGTAGTATAGATTCTGGAGCGGGAGGTTACAATGAGCAGTTCTTC. This sequence encodes CASSIDSGAGGYNEQFF.

This clone was detected a few times. The chain links TRBV11-3 to TRBJ2-6; D is ambiguous. Trimming stripped 5 bases from V and 0 bases from J, with 11 bases between. Per the germline V gene, CDR1 is SGHNT and CDR2 is YENEEA. The CDR3 is 16 amino acids. The CDR3 DNA sequence: TGTGCCAGCAGCAGCCCCACGATCTCTGGGGCCAACGTCCTGACTTTC. It yields the protein CASSSPTISGANVLTF.

The chain combines TRBV19 with TRBJ2-3; TRBD2 matches 7 bases. The CDR3 covers 15 residues. The germline CDR1 and CDR2 sequences are LNHDA and SQIVND (reference sequence). The trim removed 10 bases at V and 4 bases at J, leaving 14 bases unmatched. This CDR3 is CATGGTLLPPDTQYF. CDR3 DNA: TGTGCCACGGGGGGTACTCTTCTACCTCCAGATACGCAGTATTTT. The full variable domain, with the rest looked up from reference TRBV19 and TRBJ2-3, is DGGITQSPKYLFRKEGQNVTLSCEQNLNHDAMYWYRQDPGQGLRLIYYSQIVNDFQKGDIAEGYSVSREKKESFPLTVTSAQKNPTAFYLCATGGTLLPPDTQYFGPGTRLTVL.

The table lists this clone with a few counts. The CDR3 here is CASSQGLAGGFYEQYF. The CDR3 DNA reads TGTGCCAGCAGCCAAGGACTAGCGGGAGGGTTTTACGAGCAGTACTTC. The chain couples TRBV11-3 to TRBJ2-7; TRBD2 matches 15 bases. The CDR3 spans 16 residues. Looked up from germline, CDR1 is SGHNT and CDR2 is YENEEA. The junction had 6 bases not matched to a gene; V was cut back by 5 bases and J by 4 bases. The variable domain in full, completed from reference TRBV11-3 and TRBJ2-7, reads EAGVVQSPRYKIIEKKQPVAFWCNPISGHNTLYWYLQNLGQGPELLIRYENEEAVDDSQLPKDRFSAERLKGVDSTLKIQPAELGDSAVYLCASSQGLAGGFYEQYFGPGTRLTVT.

This chain uses TRBV11-3 with TRBJ2-3, with D unclear. The CDR3 runs 14 residues. V lost 1 base to trimming and J lost 0 bases, with 5 bases between them. Germline V gives CDR1 SGHNT, CDR2 YENEEA. The CDR3 spells CASSLVLSTDTQYF. CDR3 DNA: TGTGCCAGCAGCTTAGTACTGAGCACAGATACGCAGTATTTT.

This clone was observed a handful of times. V is TRBV11-3 and J is TRBJ2-3; TRBD2 matches 8 bases. The CDR3 covers 17 residues. Germline V gives CDR1 SGHNT, CDR2 YENEEA. J was trimmed by 1 base and V by 5 bases; bases with no gene match: 11. CDR3 residues: CASSQGTRIMGTDTQYF. The CDR3 bases are TGTGCCAGCAGCCAAGGGACTAGAATCATGGGCACAGATACGCAGTATTTT.